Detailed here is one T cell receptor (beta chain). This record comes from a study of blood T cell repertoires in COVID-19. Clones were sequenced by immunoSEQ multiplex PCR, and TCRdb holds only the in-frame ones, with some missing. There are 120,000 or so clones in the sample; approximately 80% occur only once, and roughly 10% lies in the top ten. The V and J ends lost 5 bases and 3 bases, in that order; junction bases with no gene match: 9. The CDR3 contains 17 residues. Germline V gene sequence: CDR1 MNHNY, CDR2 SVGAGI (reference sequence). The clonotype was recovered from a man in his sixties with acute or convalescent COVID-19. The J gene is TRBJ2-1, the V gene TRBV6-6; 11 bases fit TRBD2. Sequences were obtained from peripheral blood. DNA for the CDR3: TGTGCCAGCAGTCCGGGACTAGCGGCGAGTTACTACAATGAGCAGTTCTTC. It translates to CASSPGLAASYYNEQFF.